The clone carrying this T cell receptor beta chain is categorized as medium-sized. Its specificity is unknown. The data belong to a study of T-cell reconstitution after alpha-beta-depleted transplantation in children. Library preparation (for TCRbeta) was performed with unique molecular identifiers. Via MiXCR, TCRdb re-called the PCR reads, giving one row per CDR3 protein. Among tens of thousands of distinct CDR3 sequences listed, 5% to 7% were seen once. Study-level findings and limits: Reported findings indicate that, about two months after transplant, alpha-beta T cells came from several hundred expanded clones, which were derived from non-depleted graft cells. Newly produced T cells mostly accounted for T-cell counts and diversity one year post-transplant. The origin of high day-60 TCRbeta diversity in some patients lay in surviving recipient T cells and thymic progenitors.

The CDR3 is 13 amino acids. Germline V gives CDR1 LGHNA, CDR2 YNFKEQ. The ends were cut back, 1 base at V and 1 base at J, with 2 bases in the middle. This rearrangement joins TRBV4-2 to TRBJ1-3; D call uncertain. This sample comprised PBMCs, mostly from graft donor cells, obtained 180 days after TCRalphabeta/CD19-depleted stem cell transplant. The TCR sequence derives from a male patient aged 10 to 17 who had a stem cell transplant for acute myeloid leukemia, so the T cells may come from the graft donor. CDR3 coding DNA: TGTGCCAGCAGCCAAGGGTCTGGAAACACCATATATTTT. Protein product: CASSQGSGNTIYF.